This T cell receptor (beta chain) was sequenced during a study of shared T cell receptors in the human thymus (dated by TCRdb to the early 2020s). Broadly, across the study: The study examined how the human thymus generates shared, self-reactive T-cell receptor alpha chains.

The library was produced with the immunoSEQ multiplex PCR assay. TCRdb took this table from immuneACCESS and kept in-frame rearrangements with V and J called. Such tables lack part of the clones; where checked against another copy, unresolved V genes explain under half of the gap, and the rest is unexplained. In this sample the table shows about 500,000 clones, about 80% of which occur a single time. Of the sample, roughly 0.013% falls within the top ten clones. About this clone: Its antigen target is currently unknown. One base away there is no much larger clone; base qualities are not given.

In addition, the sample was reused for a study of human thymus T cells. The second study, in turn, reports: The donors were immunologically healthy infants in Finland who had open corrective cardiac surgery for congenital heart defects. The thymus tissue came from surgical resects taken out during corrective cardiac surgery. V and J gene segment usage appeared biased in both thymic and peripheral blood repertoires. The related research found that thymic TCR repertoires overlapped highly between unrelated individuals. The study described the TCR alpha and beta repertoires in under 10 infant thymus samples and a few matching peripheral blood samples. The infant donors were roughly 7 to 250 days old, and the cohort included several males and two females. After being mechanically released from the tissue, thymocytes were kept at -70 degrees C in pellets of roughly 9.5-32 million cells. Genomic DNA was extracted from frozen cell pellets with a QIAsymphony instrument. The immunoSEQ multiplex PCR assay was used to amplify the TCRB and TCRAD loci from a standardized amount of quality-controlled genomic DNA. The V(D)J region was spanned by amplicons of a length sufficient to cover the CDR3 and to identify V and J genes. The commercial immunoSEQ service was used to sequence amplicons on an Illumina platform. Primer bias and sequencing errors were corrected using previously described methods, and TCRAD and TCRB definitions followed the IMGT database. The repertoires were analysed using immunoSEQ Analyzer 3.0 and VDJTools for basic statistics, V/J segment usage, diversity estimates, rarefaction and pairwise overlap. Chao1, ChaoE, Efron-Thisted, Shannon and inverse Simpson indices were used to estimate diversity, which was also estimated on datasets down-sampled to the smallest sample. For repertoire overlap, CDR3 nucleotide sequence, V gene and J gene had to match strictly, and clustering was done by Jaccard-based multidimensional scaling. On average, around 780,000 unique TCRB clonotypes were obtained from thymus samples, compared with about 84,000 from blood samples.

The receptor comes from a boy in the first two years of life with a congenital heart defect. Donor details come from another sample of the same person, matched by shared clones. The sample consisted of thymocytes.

The nucleotide sequence reads TGTGCCAGCCTTAGCGGACTCGCAGTCTACGAGCAGTACTTC. Its coded protein is CASLSGLAVYEQYF. The sequence is built from TRBV6-1 and TRBJ2-7; TRBD2 might be the D gene, on 6 matching bases. The CDR3 spans 14 residues, from the cysteine through the phenylalanine. The only DNA kept is the CDR3, 42 bases in frame from the first base. CDR1 and CDR2 are read off the germline V gene as MNHNS and SASEGT. The V end loses 8 bases and the J end loses 3 bases, and a stretch of 17 bases separates them.